This TCR beta chain was recorded in a study of T cells after yellow fever vaccination. Study at large: Preparation used SMART-Seq v4 Ultra Low Input for the low-cell-number fractions.

This clonotype has just a few counts. TCRdb fed the 5' RACE reads into MiXCR, producing one record per CDR3 protein. The sample lists about 220,000 distinct CDR3 sequences, around 6.7% occurring once. The TCR originated in a young man who received the YFV17D yellow fever vaccine. Sequenced here: CD4+ T cells sorted from PBMCs, sampled on the day of the yellow fever booster vaccination.

This chain's CDR3 is CASSQELSPGVEQFF. The CDR3 nucleotides read TGCGCCAGCAGCCAAGAACTATCTCCAGGGGTTGAGCAGTTCTTC. The V call is TRBV4-3, the J call TRBJ2-1; perhaps TRBD1 as D (6 bases). CDR3 length equals 15 residues. The ends were cut back, 0 bases at V and 9 bases at J, with 15 bases in the middle. In germline, CDR1 is LGHNA, CDR2 YSLEER.